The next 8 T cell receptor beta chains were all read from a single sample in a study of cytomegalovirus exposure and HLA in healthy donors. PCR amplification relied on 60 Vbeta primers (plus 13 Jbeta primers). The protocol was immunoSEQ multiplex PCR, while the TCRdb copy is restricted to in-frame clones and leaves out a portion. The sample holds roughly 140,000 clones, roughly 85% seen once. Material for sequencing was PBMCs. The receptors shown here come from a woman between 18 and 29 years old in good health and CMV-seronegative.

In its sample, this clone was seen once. Here the CDR3 DNA reads TGTGCCAGCAGCCCCAGGGACTATGGCTACACCTTC. Translation gives CASSPRDYGYTF. The gene calls are TRBV6-5 and TRBJ1-2; a weak D match, TRBD1 (5 bases). V lost 6 bases and J lost 3, with 8 bases in between. The CDR3 has 12 amino acids. In germline, CDR1 is MNHEY, CDR2 SVGAGI.

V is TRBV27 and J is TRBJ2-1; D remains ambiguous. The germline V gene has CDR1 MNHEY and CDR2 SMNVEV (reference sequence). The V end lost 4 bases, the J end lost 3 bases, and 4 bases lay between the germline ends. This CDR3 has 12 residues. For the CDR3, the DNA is TGTGCCAGCAGTTCGGGCTACAATGAGCAGTTCTTC. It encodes CASSSGYNEQFF.

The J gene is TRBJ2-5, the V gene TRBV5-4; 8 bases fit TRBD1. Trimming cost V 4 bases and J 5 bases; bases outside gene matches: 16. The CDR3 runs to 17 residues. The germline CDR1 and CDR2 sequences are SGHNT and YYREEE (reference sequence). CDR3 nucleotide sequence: TGTGCCAGCAGCGGCGTGGTTGCCCCAGGGGGCCGGGAGACCCAGTACTTC. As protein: CASSGVVAPGGRETQYF.

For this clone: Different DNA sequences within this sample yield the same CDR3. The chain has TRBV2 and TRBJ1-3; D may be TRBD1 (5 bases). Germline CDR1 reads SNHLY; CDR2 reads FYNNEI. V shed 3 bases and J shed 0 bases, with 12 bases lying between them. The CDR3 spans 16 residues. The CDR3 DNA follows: TGTGCCAGCAGTGAGGGTAGGGGCAACTCTGGAAACACCATATATTTT. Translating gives CASSEGRGNSGNTIYF.

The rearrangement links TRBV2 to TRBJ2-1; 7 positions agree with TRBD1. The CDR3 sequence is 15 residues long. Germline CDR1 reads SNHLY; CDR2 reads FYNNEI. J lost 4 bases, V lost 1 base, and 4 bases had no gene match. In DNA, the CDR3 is TGTGCCAGCAGTGAAGGCACAGGGGCTTACAATGAGCAGTTCTTC. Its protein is CASSEGTGAYNEQFF. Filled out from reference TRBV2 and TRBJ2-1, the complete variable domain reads EPEVTQTPSHQVTQMGQEVILRCVPISNHLYFYWYRQILGQKVEFLVSFYNNEISEKSEIFDDQFSVERPDGSNFTLKIRSTKLEDSAMYFCASSEGTGAYNEQFFGPGTRLTVL.

The CDR3 DNA is TGTGCCAGCAGCCGCCAGACTAGCGGCACCACAGATACGCAGTATTTT. Protein product: CASSRQTSGTTDTQYF. The chain employs TRBV7-8 and TRBJ2-3; 9 nucleotides agree with TRBD2. Losses at the gene ends were 5 bases for V and 2 bases for J; bases not matched to a gene: 8. The CDR3 is 16 amino acids. Germline-derived CDR1 and CDR2 are SGHVS and FQNEAQ.

CDR3 bases: TGTGCCAGCTCTCCGGGGAGGGAGGGCGAGCAGTACTTC. Protein product: CASSPGREGEQYF. The chain uses TRBV18 and TRBJ2-7; 7 bases match TRBD2. Germline values: CDR1 KGHSH, CDR2 LQKENI. CDR3 size: 13 residues. Germline trimming cut 6 bases from V and 6 bases from J; bases unmatched to any gene: 8.

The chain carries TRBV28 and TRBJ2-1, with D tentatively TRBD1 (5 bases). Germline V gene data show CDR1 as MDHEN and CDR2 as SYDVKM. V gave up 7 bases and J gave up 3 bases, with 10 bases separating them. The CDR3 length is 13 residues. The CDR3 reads CASKGEGYNEQFF. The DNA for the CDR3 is TGTGCCAGCAAAGGGGAAGGCTACAATGAGCAGTTCTTC. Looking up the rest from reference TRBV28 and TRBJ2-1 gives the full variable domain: DVKVTQSSRYLVKRTGEKVFLECVQDMDHENMFWYRQDPGLGLRLIYFSYDVKMKEKGDIPEGYSVSREKKERFSLILESASTNQTSMYLCASKGEGYNEQFFGPGTRLTVL.